Shown below are 13 T cell receptor beta chains from a single sample sequenced in a study of cytomegalovirus exposure and HLA in healthy donors. This PCR relied on a set of 60 Vbeta primers and 13 Jbeta primers. Repertoires were generated with immunoSEQ multiplex PCR, while TCRdb's copy carries only in-frame clones and drops some. The sample has over 100,000 clones, 65% to 90% seen once; the top ten hold more than 2%. The sample taken for sequencing was PBMCs. These TCRs come from a man aged 25 to 40 in good health and CMV-seronegative.

This clone came up a few times. The chain carries TRBV27 and TRBJ2-3, with a possible D match to TRBD2 (6 bases). Per germline, CDR1 MNHEY and CDR2 SMNVEV (reference sequence). Trimming removed 5 bases at V and 2 bases at J, with 11 bases between. CDR3 length equals 14 residues. This CDR3 is CASSQRTTTDTQYF. The CDR3 region has the DNA TGTGCCAGCAGTCAACGGACTACCACAGATACGCAGTATTTT.

J is TRBJ1-2 and V is TRBV7-2; 9 positions match TRBD1. The CDR3 has 15 amino acids. Germline CDR1 reads SGHTA; CDR2 reads FQGNSA. J was trimmed by 8 bases and V by 2 bases; bases with no gene match: 9. In DNA form, the CDR3 reads TGTGCCAGCAGCTTAATACCACAGGGGGCGCTGGGCTACACCTTC. Amino acids: CASSLIPQGALGYTF. Combining the CDR3 with reference TRBV7-2 and TRBJ1-2 gives the whole variable domain GAGVSQSPSNKVTEKGKDVELRCDPISGHTALYWYRQSLGQGLEFLIYFQGNSAPDKSGLPSDRFSAERTGGSVSTLTIQRTQQEDSAVYLCASSLIPQGALGYTFGSGTRLTVV.

This rearrangement joins TRBV19 to TRBJ2-1; weak D call: TRBD1 (6 bases). The CDR3 runs to 14 residues. The V end lost 6 bases, the J end lost 4 bases, and 13 bases lay between the germline ends. Germline lookup yields CDR1 LNHDA and CDR2 SQIVND (reference sequence). The CDR3 sequence: CASSRGGSYNEQFF. The CDR3 nucleotides are TGTGCCAGTAGCCGAGGGGGAAGTTACAATGAGCAGTTCTTC.

Concerning this clone: One end of the junction is discordant with germline, which a read error may explain. The V and J genes are TRBV6-5 and TRBJ2-7, with D perhaps matching TRBD1 (6 bases). The CDR3 is 11 residues long. Germline CDR1 reads MNHEY; CDR2 reads SVGAGI. CDR3 nucleotide sequence: TGTGCCAGCAGATCAAGACAGGTACAGGACTTC. Protein sequence: CASRSRQVQDF.

The rearrangement joins TRBV9 to TRBJ1-4; 7 nucleotides agree with TRBD1. The V segment lost 1 base and the J segment 5 bases; nucleotides outside the gene matches: 11. Germline CDR1 is SGDLS and CDR2 is YYNGEE. CDR3 length: 17 amino acids. This CDR3 reads CASSVMGTGTENEKLFF. CDR3 nucleotides: TGTGCCAGCAGCGTAATGGGAACCGGGACAGAGAATGAAAAACTGTTTTTT.

In this sample, this clone turned up a few times. The chain recombines TRBV5-5 with TRBJ2-1; 11 bases align to TRBD1. The CDR3 loop spans 16 amino acids. V dropped 2 bases and J dropped 8; count of bases not matched to a gene: 9. The germline V gene has CDR1 SGHKS and CDR2 YYEKEE (reference sequence). The CDR3 reads CASSFEGTGGFDEQFF. DNA for the CDR3: TGTGCCAGCAGCTTTGAGGGGACAGGGGGTTTCGATGAGCAGTTCTTC.

The gene calls are TRBV7-2 and TRBJ2-3, with 10 nucleotides matching TRBD2. Germline V CDR1 and CDR2: SGHTA, FQGNSA. Losses at the gene ends were 5 bases for V and 8 bases for J; bases not matched to a gene: 10. The CDR3 covers 15 residues. This CDR3 reads CASSERTSGDGTQYF. The DNA for the CDR3 is TGTGCCAGCAGCGAGCGGACTAGCGGTGACGGTACGCAGTATTTT.

In its sample, this clone was seen a few times. The chain is built from TRBV5-6 and TRBJ2-1, with 7 bases fitting TRBD1. There are 17 residues in the CDR3. V lost 0 bases to trimming and J lost 6 bases; unmatched junction nucleotides: 12. Germline V gene sequence: CDR1 SGHDT, CDR2 YYEEEE. CDR3 coding DNA: TGTGCCAGCAGCTTGGAGATCGGGACAGAAATTGGCAATGAGCAGTTCTTC. Its protein is CASSLEIGTEIGNEQFF.

A single count supports this clone. J is TRBJ1-2 and V is TRBV6-1; 7 nucleotides line up with TRBD1. The germline gives CDR1 MNHNS, CDR2 SASEGT. The CDR3 consists of 15 residues. With 4 bases clipped from V and 8 bases from J, the junction kept 13 bases outside the gene matches. CDR3 bases: TGTGCCAGCAGTGGACCCCCCACAGGGGTTAGAGGCTACACCTTC. This gives the protein CASSGPPTGVRGYTF.

The DNA of the CDR3 is TGTGCCACCAAACCGGGACAGGGGCGCAATCAGCCCCAGCATTTT. This codes for CATKPGQGRNQPQHF. This rearrangement joins TRBV15 to TRBJ1-5, with 10 bases matching TRBD1. Per germline, CDR1 LNHNV and CDR2 YYDKDF (reference sequence). With V trimmed by 7 bases and J by 2 bases, 5 bases remained unmatched. The CDR3 extends over 15 amino acids. Full variable domain (remainder filled in from reference TRBV15 and TRBJ1-5): DAMVIQNPRYQVTQFGKPVTLSCSQTLNHNVMYWYQQKSSQAPKLLFHYYDKDFNNEADTPDNFQSRRPNTSFCFLDIRSPGLGDTAMYLCATKPGQGRNQPQHFGDGTRLSIL.

The chain is built from TRBV7-9 and TRBJ2-2; 7 bases are a match to TRBD2. CDR3 length: 14 amino acids. Germline V gene data show CDR1 as SEHNR and CDR2 as FQNEAQ (reference sequence). The ends lost 2 bases at V and 6 bases at J; junction bases unmatched: 3. Here the CDR3 DNA reads TGTGCCAGCAGCTTACTTCGGGGGGCCGGGGAGCTGTTTTTT. This sequence encodes CASSLLRGAGELFF.

This rearrangement joins TRBV5-1 to TRBJ1-1; a weak D match, TRBD1 (6 bases). The CDR3 contains 15 residues. V was cut by 0 bases and J by 1 base, with 10 bases left in between. Per germline, CDR1 SGHRS and CDR2 YFSETQ. CDR3 protein: CASSLEGHTNTEAFF. CDR3 DNA sequence: TGCGCCAGCAGCTTGGAGGGACACACGAACACTGAAGCTTTCTTT. The whole variable domain, remainder taken from reference TRBV5-1 and TRBJ1-1, is KAGVTQTPRYLIKTRGQQVTLSCSPISGHRSVSWYQQTPGQGLQFLFEYFSETQRNKGNFPGRFSGRQFSNSRSEMNVSTLELGDSALYLCASSLEGHTNTEAFFGQGTRLTVV.

In its sample, this clone was seen once. The gene calls are TRBV5-1 and TRBJ2-7, with D possibly matching TRBD1 (5 bases). This CDR3 region has 14 residues. V was pared by 1 base and J by 0 bases, with 8 bases between. Germline assignment: CDR1 SGHRS and CDR2 YFSETQ. The CDR3 spells CASSLPGNSYEQYF. The CDR3 DNA sequence: TGCGCCAGCAGCTTGCCAGGGAACTCCTACGAGCAGTACTTC. The complete variable domain, with remaining parts taken from reference TRBV5-1 and TRBJ2-7, reads KAGVTQTPRYLIKTRGQQVTLSCSPISGHRSVSWYQQTPGQGLQFLFEYFSETQRNKGNFPGRFSGRQFSNSRSEMNVSTLELGDSALYLCASSLPGNSYEQYFGPGTRLTVT.